This TCR beta chain was sequenced for a study of blood T cell repertoires in COVID-19. About the study: COVID-19 samples from acute and convalescent phases originated in the United States, Italy and Spain. Nucleic acid was either cDNA or gDNA, and it came from T cells, B-cell-depleted T cells, or PBMCs.

The CDR3 runs 16 residues. Germline V gene lookup returns CDR1 KGHDR and CDR2 SFDVKD. V trimming: 4 bases; J trimming: 4 bases; junction bases outside the gene matches: 9. During active infection, Seattle patients enrolled and were then monitored through disease. This clone showed up just a few times. In the original processing: Nucleated cell counts were estimated from reference gene primer amplification. Profiling relied on immunoSEQ multiplex PCR, and the TCRdb table lists in-frame clones only, not all of them. That table supplies the V and J calls and clone size; D and trimming were determined from the DNA. The table includes approximately 140,000 clones, around 89% detected once.

This TCR derives from a man in his late teens or twenties with COVID-19, enrolled during active disease. The sequencing input was peripheral blood. The chain joins TRBV24-1 to TRBJ2-1; 7 nucleotides agree with TRBD2. In nucleotides, the CDR3 is TGTGCCACCAGTGAGTCTCTAGCGGTGAATTACAATGAGCAGTTCTTC. Its protein product is CATSESLAVNYNEQFF.